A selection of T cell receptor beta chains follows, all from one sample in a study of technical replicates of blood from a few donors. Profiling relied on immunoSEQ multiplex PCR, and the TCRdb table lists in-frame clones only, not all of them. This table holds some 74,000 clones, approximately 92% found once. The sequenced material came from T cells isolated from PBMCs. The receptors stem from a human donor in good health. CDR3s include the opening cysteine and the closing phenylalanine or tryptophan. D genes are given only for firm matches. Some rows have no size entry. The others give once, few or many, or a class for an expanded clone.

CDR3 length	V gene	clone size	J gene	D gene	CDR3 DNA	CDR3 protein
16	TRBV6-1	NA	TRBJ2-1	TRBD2	TGTGCCAGCAGAGAATCCGGGACTAGCGTTTACAATGAGCAGTTCTTC	CASRESGTSVYNEQFF
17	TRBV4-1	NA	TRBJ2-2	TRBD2	TGCGCCAGCAGCCAAGATTATGGGACTAGCCGCGCCGGGGAGCTGTTTTTT	CASSQDYGTSRAGELFF
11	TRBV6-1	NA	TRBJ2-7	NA	TGTGCCAGCAGGGACTTATACGAGCAGTACTTC	CASRDLYEQYF
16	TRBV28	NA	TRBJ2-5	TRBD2	TGTGCCAGCAGTTACCTACTAGCGGAACGTCAAGAGACCCAGTACTTC	CASSYLLAERQETQYF
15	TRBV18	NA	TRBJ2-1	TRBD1	TGTGCCAGCTCTCCCAGACAGGGTCGTTACAATGAGCAGTTCTTC	CASSPRQGRYNEQFF
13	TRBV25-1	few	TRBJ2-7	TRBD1	TGTGCCAGCAGTCGACAGGGGTTTTTGGAGCAGTACTTC	CASSRQGFLEQYF
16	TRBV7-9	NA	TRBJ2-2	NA	TGTGCCAGCACCCCCCGCGGACTTTTCAACACCGGGGAGCTGTTTTTT	CASTPRGLFNTGELFF
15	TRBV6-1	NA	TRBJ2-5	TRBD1	TGTGCCAGCAGTGAACCGGGACAGCCTCAAGAGACCCAGTACTTC	CASSEPGQPQETQYF
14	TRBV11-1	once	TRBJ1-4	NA	TGTGCCAGCAGCTACTCCCAGGGTAATGAAAAACTGTTTTTT	CASSYSQGNEKLFF
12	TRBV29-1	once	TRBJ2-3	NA	TGCAGCGTTGAATCAGGGACAGATACGCAGTATTTT	CSVESGTDTQYF
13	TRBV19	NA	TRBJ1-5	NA	TGTGCCAGTATGCACAGCAGGTATCAGCCCCAGCATTTT	CASMHSRYQPQHF
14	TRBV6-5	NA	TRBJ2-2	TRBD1	TGTGCCAGCAGAAACCAGGGGGCCACCGGGGAGCTGTTTTTT	CASRNQGATGELFF
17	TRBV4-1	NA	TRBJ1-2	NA	TGCGCCAGCAGCCAAGTTATGAGGCGGGAGATCCCGGATGGCTACACCTTC	CASSQVMRREIPDGYTF
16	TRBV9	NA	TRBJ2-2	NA	TGTGCCAGCAGCGTAGTAGAAGCGGGCTTCCCCGGGGAGCTGTTTTTT	CASSVVEAGFPGELFF
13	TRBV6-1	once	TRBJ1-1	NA	TGTGCCAGCAGTGTGACACTTAACACTGAAGCTTTCTTT	CASSVTLNTEAFF
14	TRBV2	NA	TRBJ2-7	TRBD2	TGTGCCAGCTGCCCACTAGCGGAGGACTACGAGCAGTACTTC	CASCPLAEDYEQYF
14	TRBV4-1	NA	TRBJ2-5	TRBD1	TGCGCCAGCAGCCAAGGGGACAGTCAAGAGACCCAGTACTTC	CASSQGDSQETQYF
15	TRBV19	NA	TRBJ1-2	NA	TGTGCCAGTAGTGCTCAAGGAGGCTGGGGCTATGGCTACACCTTC	CASSAQGGWGYGYTF
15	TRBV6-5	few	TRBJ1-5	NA	TGTGCCAGCAGCCAGGGGAATGGGGGCAATCAGCCCCAGCATTTT	CASSQGNGGNQPQHF
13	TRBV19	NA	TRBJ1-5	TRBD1	TGTGCCAGTAAAATACAGGGGACTCAGCCCCAGCATTTT	CASKIQGTQPQHF
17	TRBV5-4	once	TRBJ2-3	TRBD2	TGTGCCAGCAGTTCTAACAGCCTAGCGGCAAACACAGATACGCAGTATTTT	CASSSNSLAANTDTQYF
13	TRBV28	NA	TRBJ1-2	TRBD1	TGTGCCAGCAGTCAGACAGGGACCTATGGCTACACCTTC	CASSQTGTYGYTF
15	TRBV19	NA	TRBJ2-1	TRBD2	TGTGCCAGTAGTATAGCGGGACTAGACTACAATGAGCAGTTCTTC	CASSIAGLDYNEQFF
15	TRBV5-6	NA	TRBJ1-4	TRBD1	TGTGCCAGCAGCTTGGAGGACAGGGGGCAAGAAAAACTGTTTTTT	CASSLEDRGQEKLFF
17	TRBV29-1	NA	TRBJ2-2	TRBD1	TGCAGCGCAGGCTGGGACGGGGAACAGGGGCGATTGGGGGAGCTGTTTTTT	CSAGWDGEQGRLGELFF
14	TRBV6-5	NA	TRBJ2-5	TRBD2	TGTGCCAGTAACCCGGGACTAGCGGGAGAGACCCAGTACTTC	CASNPGLAGETQYF
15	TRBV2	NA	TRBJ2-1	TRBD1	TGTGCCAGCAGATACAGGGGGCGTTCCTACAATGAGCAGTTCTTC	CASRYRGRSYNEQFF
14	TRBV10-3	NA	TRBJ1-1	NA	TGTGCCATCAGTGAGAATCCGGGTGGCACTGAAGCTTTCTTT	CAISENPGGTEAFF
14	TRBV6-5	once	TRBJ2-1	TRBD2	TGTGCCAGCAGTAATTGGGGGGGCTACAATGAGCAGTTCTTC	CASSNWGGYNEQFF
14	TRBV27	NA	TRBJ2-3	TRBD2	TGTGCCAGCAGGGTACTAGCGGGAACAGATACGCAGTATTTT	CASRVLAGTDTQYF
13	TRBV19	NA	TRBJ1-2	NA	TGTGCCACCCAACGAATGGCGGGCTATGGCTACACCTTC	CATQRMAGYGYTF
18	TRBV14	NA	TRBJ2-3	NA	TGTGCCAGCAGCCAAGAAGTTTTATCACTAGCCGAGACAGATACGCAGTATTTT	CASSQEVLSLAETDTQYF
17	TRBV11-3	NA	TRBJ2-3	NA	TGTGCCAGCAGCCTCCTAGGGGGGGAGGGCGGGACAGATACGCAGTATTTT	CASSLLGGEGGTDTQYF
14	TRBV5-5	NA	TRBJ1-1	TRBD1	TGTGCCAGCAGGGGGGGACAGGGTTATACTGAAGCTTTCTTT	CASRGGQGYTEAFF
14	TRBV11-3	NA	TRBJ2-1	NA	TGTGCCAGCAGCTTCTCCACGGGAAGAAATGAGCAGTTCTTC	CASSFSTGRNEQFF
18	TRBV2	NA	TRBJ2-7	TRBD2	TGTGCCAGCAGTGAAGGGGTCCGGCCTAGCGGGACGTCCTACGAGCAGTACTTC	CASSEGVRPSGTSYEQYF
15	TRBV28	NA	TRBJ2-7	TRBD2	TGTGCCAGCAGTTTCGTAGCGGGAAAAACCTACGAGCAGTACTTC	CASSFVAGKTYEQYF
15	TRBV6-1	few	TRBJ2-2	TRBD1	TGTGCCAGCAGTCTAGCAGGGGGCTTTGCCGGGGAGCTGTTTTTT	CASSLAGGFAGELFF
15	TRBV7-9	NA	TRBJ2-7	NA	TGTGCCAGCAGCCCCCGGGAAGGGAAAACCATCGAGCAGTACTTC	CASSPREGKTIEQYF
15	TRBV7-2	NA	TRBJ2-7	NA	TGTGCCAGCAGGGCGGGGAACTCGATATTCTACGAGCAGTACTTC	CASRAGNSIFYEQYF
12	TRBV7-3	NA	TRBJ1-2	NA	TGTGCCAGCAGCTTTAGTTTCGGTGGCTACACCTTC	CASSFSFGGYTF
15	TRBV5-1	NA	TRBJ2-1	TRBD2	TGCGCCAGCAGCGTCACTAGCGGGAGAAGCAGTGAGCAGTTCTTC	CASSVTSGRSSEQFF
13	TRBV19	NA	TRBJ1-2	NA	TGTGCCAGTAGTATAGGTGGGGGCTCTGGCTACACCTTC	CASSIGGGSGYTF